A selection of T cell receptor beta chains follows, all from one sample in a study of blood T cell repertoires in COVID-19. Produced via immunoSEQ multiplex PCR; TCRdb's table is partial and in-frame only. The sample carries about 270,000 clones, around 93% recorded once. The sample taken for sequencing was PBMCs or T cells enriched from blood (not recorded which). Receptors were obtained from a middle-aged man who had been exposed to COVID-19. Both conserved end residues are trimmed from each CDR3.

j_call cdr3_length v_call cdr3_aa
TRBJ1-2 10 TRBV4-1 ASSQEQYGYT
TRBJ2-3 12 TRBV30 AWTGSWGTDTQY
TRBJ2-7 12 TRBV10-3 AISGSGQTYEQY
TRBJ1-2 11 TRBV2 ASSPWDSAGYT
TRBJ2-1 11 TRBV13 ASSLNLPGEQF
TRBJ2-7 12 TRBV6-2/TRBV6-3 ASSTSTGYYEQY
TRBJ1-1 12 TRBV10-3 AISPTGGSTEAF
TRBJ1-2 11 TRBV7-3 ASSRGSVYGYT
TRBJ1-2 13 TRBV6-2/TRBV6-3 ASSYYRGLNYGYT
TRBJ1-2 12 TRBV11-2 ASSPGGRAYGYT
TRBJ1-1 9 TRBV29-1 SALEGAEAF
TRBJ1-2 13 TRBV6-5 ASSYSGGGFFSYT
TRBJ1-4 11 TRBV19 ASSPERGEKLF
TRBJ1-6 15 TRBV9 ASSVGGPSSYNSPLH
TRBJ1-2 13 TRBV19 ASSARDRGNYGYT
TRBJ1-1 13 TRBV4-1 ASSQSTDFYTEAF
TRBJ1-2 13 TRBV28 ASSFEDRDNYGYT
TRBJ1-1 13 TRBV25-1 ASSEFEGSSTEAF
TRBJ1-1 13 TRBV6-1 ASSEDRGPNTEAF
TRBJ2-2 12 TRBV7-9 ASSLAGTPGELF
TRBJ2-5 13 TRBV5-1 ASSLRDTHQETQY
TRBJ2-3 14 TRBV6-4 ASRPTSGEGTDTQY
TRBJ1-4 13 TRBV5-1 ASSYRGQGGEKLF
TRBJ1-5 12 TRBV24-1 ATSESLSNQPQH
TRBJ1-4 14 TRBV7-2 ASSFGQGATNEKLF
TRBJ2-2 14 TRBV2 ASKGASGANTGELF
TRBJ1-4 11 TRBV27 ASRGLGVEKLF
TRBJ2-1 11 TRBV11-1 ASSLEAGNEQF
TRBJ1-3 16 TRBV13 ASSSRRGPDFSGNTIY
TRBJ1-5 14 TRBV7-8 ASSRARGQTYQPQH
TRBJ1-4 14 TRBV6-2/TRBV6-3 ASSYSNREADEKLF
TRBJ1-1 10 TRBV24-1 ATSSGSTEAF
TRBJ1-4 12 TRBV6-2/TRBV6-3 ASSSPGLPKGLF
TRBJ2-3 13 TRBV19 ATGTSGSIGGTQY
TRBJ1-6 12 TRBV10-3 AMKGGDYNSPLH